Listed below are T cell receptor beta chains from one sample, sequenced in a study of T cell responses to AZD1222 COVID-19 vaccine. This table comes from immunoSEQ multiplex PCR, and its TCRdb copy is limited to in-frame clones, with some not included. The table includes more than 100,000 clones, roughly nine tenths detected once. Sequenced here: peripheral blood, sampled on day 0 of AZD1222 vaccination. The receptors shown here come from an adult in good health. The CDR3 runs from the conserved cysteine through the conserved F or W. The order of the fields is J gene, V gene, CDR3 protein.

>TRBJ2-3|TRBV11-3
CASSDRTGPDTQYF
>TRBJ2-7|TRBV13
CASGSGGGEQYF
>TRBJ2-1|TRBV28
CASIGGSSYNEQFF
>TRBJ2-7|TRBV28
CASSEGMREQYF
>TRBJ1-4|TRBV2
CASSEGAGYEKLFF
>TRBJ1-3|TRBV7-2
CASSPGTMGNTIYF
>TRBJ2-1|TRBV5-1
CASSFLAGDHNEQFF
>TRBJ2-2|TRBV6-5
CASMTTGELFF
>TRBJ2-7|TRBV28
CASTQVPLYEQYF
>TRBJ2-1|TRBV7-9
CASSLAGGWNEQFF
>TRBJ1-2|TRBV6-6
CASSWGQGMDGYTF
>TRBJ1-1|TRBV11-2
CASSPHSGVTEAFF
>TRBJ2-7|TRBV28
CASSLRVAGSSYEQYF
>TRBJ1-5|TRBV28
CASRPTGLGNQPQHF
>TRBJ2-5|TRBV24-1
CATSDGQGRETQYF
>TRBJ2-5|TRBV6-4
CASSEYIGETQYF